The 14 T cell receptor beta chains below all came from one sample that was sequenced in a study of cytomegalovirus exposure and HLA in healthy donors. The PCR contained 60 Vbeta and 13 Jbeta primers. This table comes from immunoSEQ multiplex PCR, and its TCRdb copy is limited to in-frame clones, with some not included. The sample contains about 82,000 clones, around 9.1% of which appear only once. The specimen was PBMCs. The receptors were sampled from a man aged 60 to 75 in good health and CMV-seropositive.

This rearrangement joins TRBV6-5 to TRBJ1-4; unclear D gene. CDR3 length equals 14 residues. Germline values: CDR1 MNHEY, CDR2 SVGAGI. V was clipped by 7 bases and J by 8 bases, with 17 bases between them. The DNA for the CDR3 is TGTGCCAGCACCAAAGCAAATTTAAGAGAAAAACTGTTTTTT. It yields the protein CASTKANLREKLFF.

This clone came up a few times. The CDR3 DNA reads as TGTGCCAGCAGCGTAGACGGGAGGAGGGGGGGACTGGACGAGCAGTACTTC. Protein product: CASSVDGRRGGLDEQYF. The chain is built from TRBV9 and TRBJ2-7, with D perhaps TRBD2 (7 bases). This CDR3 is built from 17 residues. With 0 bases removed from V and 5 bases from J, the gap between germline ends came to 21 bases. Germline assignment: CDR1 SGDLS and CDR2 YYNGEE.

This clone was counted between two and nine times. The CDR3 reads CASESSGHRSSYNSPLHF. In nucleotides, the CDR3 is TGTGCCAGCGAGTCTTCGGGACATAGGAGCTCCTATAATTCACCCCTCCACTTT. The chain recombines TRBV19 with TRBJ1-6, with a possible D match to TRBD1 (6 bases). This CDR3 is built from 18 residues. The V end was cut by 9 bases, the J end by 0 bases, with 21 bases between. Germline-derived CDR1 and CDR2 are LNHDA and SQIVND (reference sequence).

This clone was observed a few times. The chain has TRBV25-1 and TRBJ2-1; D possibly corresponds to TRBD2 (6 bases). With 4 bases removed from V and 4 bases from J, the gap between germline ends came to 14 bases. The CDR3 consists of 15 residues. Germline CDR1 is MGHDK and CDR2 is SYGVNS. Here the CDR3 DNA reads TGTGCCAGCAGTGCCCCCCGGGGGATATACAATGAGCAGTTCTTC. It encodes CASSAPRGIYNEQFF.

The rearrangement links TRBV28 to TRBJ2-7; the match to TRBD2 covers 9 bases. The V gene's germline CDR1 is MDHEN and CDR2 SYDVKM. The trim removed 4 bases at V and 4 bases at J, leaving 8 bases unmatched. The CDR3 is made up of 15 amino acids. This CDR3 reads CASSSILAGRYEQYF. CDR3 coding DNA: TGTGCCAGCAGTTCGATACTAGCGGGCCGGTACGAGCAGTACTTC.

The CDR3 here is CASSPDRGRSTTEAFF. CDR3 bases: TGTGCCAGCAGTCCGGACAGGGGGCGCAGCACCACTGAAGCTTTCTTT. The chain couples TRBV27 to TRBJ1-1; 11 bases match TRBD1. The CDR3 has 16 residues. The V gene's germline CDR1 is MNHEY and CDR2 SMNVEV (reference sequence). The V segment lost 5 bases and the J segment 4 bases; nucleotides outside the gene matches: 9.

This clone was counted only a few times. The chain is built from TRBV4-1 and TRBJ1-2, with D perhaps TRBD1 (5 bases). The CDR3 totals 15 residues. Trimming cost V 1 base and J 2 bases, with 11 bases left between them. Germline assignment: CDR1 MGHRA and CDR2 YSYEKL. For the CDR3, the DNA is TGCGCCAGCAGCCAAGGGATCGGGGGAAACTATGGCTACACCTTC. Residues: CASSQGIGGNYGYTF.

In this sample, this clone turned up a few times. The V gene is TRBV7-3, the J gene TRBJ2-2; 8 bases are shared with TRBD1. The V gene's germline CDR1 is SGHTA and CDR2 FQGTGA. Unmatched junction bases numbered 8, after V lost 1 base and J lost 7 bases. The CDR3 consists of 16 residues. The CDR3 nucleotides are TGTGCCAGCAGCTTAAACGGACAGGGTATGGTCGGGGAGCTGTTTTTT. Translated, it gives CASSLNGQGMVGELFF.

The sample holds a few counts of this clone. This chain uses TRBV5-1 with TRBJ2-3; TRBD2 matches 14 bases. The germline V gene has CDR1 SGHRS and CDR2 YFSETQ. With 2 bases clipped from V and 5 bases from J, the junction kept 4 bases outside the gene matches. This CDR3 spans 16 amino acids. CDR3 sequence: CASSFGLAGGEDTQYF. The CDR3 DNA reads as TGCGCCAGCAGCTTTGGACTAGCGGGGGGTGAAGATACGCAGTATTTT.

This clone has just a few counts. V is TRBV4-1 and J is TRBJ1-3; 8 nucleotides agree with TRBD1. From germline, CDR1 is MGHRA and CDR2 YSYEKL. The CDR3 consists of 15 residues. V lost 2 bases to trimming and J lost 2 bases; unmatched junction nucleotides: 2. CDR3 bases: TGCGCCAGCAGCCAAAGGGGACAGGCTGGAAACACCATATATTTT. Translated, it gives CASSQRGQAGNTIYF.

This clone was counted between two and nine times. This chain links TRBV7-9 with TRBJ1-6; 9 bases fit TRBD1. This CDR3 spans 16 amino acids. The V and J ends lost 3 bases and 7 bases, in that order; junction bases with no gene match: 7. Germline assignment: CDR1 SEHNR and CDR2 FQNEAQ (reference sequence). The CDR3 sequence: CASSFSWTGENSPLHF. Written as DNA, the CDR3 is TGTGCCAGCAGCTTTTCTTGGACAGGGGAGAATTCACCCCTCCACTTT. The full variable domain, its missing parts supplied by reference TRBV7-9 and TRBJ1-6, is DTGVSQNPRHKITKRGQNVTFRCDPISEHNRLYWYRQTLGQGPEFLTYFQNEAQLEKSRLLSDRFSAERPKGSFSTLEIQRTEQGDSAMYLCASSFSWTGENSPLHFGNGTRLTVT.

This clone appeared a few times. The chain is built from TRBV18 and TRBJ1-1; the D gene is possibly TRBD1 (5 bases). Trimming stripped 2 bases from V and 2 bases from J, with 12 bases between. Germline CDR1 KGHSH, CDR2 LQKENI. This CDR3 comprises 15 residues. The CDR3 DNA follows: TGTGCCAGCTCACCATCGGGGGTATCTAACACTGAAGCTTTCTTT. Its translation: CASSPSGVSNTEAFF.

CDR3 DNA sequence: TGTGCCAGCACCCCCCTTAGCGGGAAGTTGGGCAAAAACATTCAGTACTTC. This encodes CASTPLSGKLGKNIQYF. The chain has TRBV27 and TRBJ2-4; 8 bases match TRBD2. Germline V CDR1 and CDR2: MNHEY, SMNVEV (reference sequence). The CDR3 consists of 17 residues. Trimming removed 7 bases from V and 3 bases from J; junction bases left unmatched: 14.

The V gene is TRBV28, the J gene TRBJ2-7; 9 bases line up with TRBD2. The ends lost 7 bases at V and 5 bases at J; junction bases unmatched: 9. The length of the CDR3 is 14 residues. Germline V gives CDR1 MDHEN, CDR2 SYDVKM. The CDR3 spells CASIGSGRTNEQYF. The CDR3 DNA follows: TGTGCCAGCATCGGTAGCGGGAGAACCAACGAGCAGTACTTC.